This T cell receptor beta chain was retrieved from a study of cytomegalovirus exposure and HLA in healthy donors. Turning to the study itself: For the roughly 400 genotyped donors, roughly 80% fell within the Caucasian-associated ancestry cluster. Points from the study as a whole: For presence/absence analyses, sequencing depth was assumed to be roughly uniform across donors.

Each donor was nominally healthy when sampled (though unrecorded immune exposures were likely). With 5 bases removed from V and 5 bases from J, the gap between germline ends came to 14 bases. The CDR3 covers 14 residues. From germline, CDR1 is SGHRS and CDR2 YFSETQ. A note on this clone: Its antigen is as yet unknown.

The PCR made use of 60 Vbeta and 13 Jbeta primers. Profiling relied on immunoSEQ multiplex PCR, and the TCRdb table lists in-frame clones only, not all of them. This sample has about 150,000 clones; approximately 82% occur once, and the top ten carry approximately 11%. The gene calls are TRBV5-1 and TRBJ2-1, with D possibly TRBD2 on 6 matching bases. The clonotype comes from a man in his late teens or twenties in good health and CMV-seropositive. Source material: PBMCs. CDR3 sequence: CASRRDLEHNEQFF. CDR3 nucleotide sequence: TGCGCCAGCAGGCGGGACTTGGAACACAATGAGCAGTTCTTC.